Below are 17 T cell receptor beta chains sequenced from a single sample in a study of cytomegalovirus exposure and HLA in healthy donors. The PCR was carried out with 60 Vbeta primers and 13 Jbeta primers. Assay used: immunoSEQ multiplex PCR; TCRdb lists only in-frame clones, some missing. Here the sample spans roughly 180,000 clones, roughly 8.7% being singletons. Sequencing was performed on PBMCs. These receptors came from a woman aged 25 to 39 in good health and CMV-seropositive.

There are a few counts of this clone. The chain is built from TRBV5-4 and TRBJ2-3; 10 bases are shared with TRBD2. Trimming removed 5 bases from V and 6 bases from J; junction bases left unmatched: 9. The CDR3 spans 15 residues. Germline values: CDR1 SGHNT, CDR2 YYREEE (reference sequence). The CDR3 protein is CASRGGLAYRDTQYF. CDR3 coding DNA: TGTGCCAGCAGGGGGGGACTAGCGTATCGGGATACGCAGTATTTT.

This clone was found a few times. The J gene is TRBJ2-7, the V gene TRBV5-1; 7 bases match TRBD1. V gave up 4 bases and J gave up 3 bases; unmatched junction bases: 10. The V gene's germline CDR1 is SGHRS and CDR2 YFSETQ. CDR3 length: 15 residues. The CDR3 sequence is CASSTQGQVNYEQYF. The CDR3 DNA is TGCGCCAGCAGCACTCAAGGACAGGTAAACTACGAGCAGTACTTC.

This clone was detected only a few times. The chain combines TRBV9 with TRBJ1-4; TRBD1 matches at 7 bases. The CDR3 totals 15 residues. CDR1 is SGDLS, CDR2 YYNGEE, per germline. V shed 0 bases and J 10 bases; nucleotides not matched to a gene: 9. For the CDR3, the DNA is TGTGCCAGCAGCGTAGCTACGGGCCAGGGGGGAAAACTGTTTTTT. It encodes CASSVATGQGGKLFF.

This clone was detected only a few times. The chain recombines TRBV4-1 with TRBJ2-4; 8 bases line up with TRBD1. Trimming cost V 0 bases and J 6 bases; bases outside gene matches: 7. Germline lookup yields CDR1 MGHRA and CDR2 YSYEKL. The CDR3 has 16 residues. The CDR3 nucleotides read TGCGCCAGCAGCCAAGATGAGTACCAGGGGGCAAACATTCAGTACTTC. Amino acid sequence: CASSQDEYQGANIQYF.

This clone occurred a few times. The genes are TRBV7-3 and TRBJ2-3, with D uncertain. The V gene lost 3 bases and the J gene lost 5 bases, with 9 bases spanning the gap. Germline V gene data show CDR1 as SGHTA and CDR2 as FQGTGA. The CDR3 runs 13 residues. DNA of the CDR3: TGTGCCAGCAGCTTGGTTAACGGAGATACGCAGTATTTT. Its protein product is CASSLVNGDTQYF. The entire variable domain, with the rest obtained from reference TRBV7-3 and TRBJ2-3, is as follows: GAGVSQTPSNKVTEKGKYVELRCDPISGHTALYWYRQSLGQGPEFLIYFQGTGAADDSGLPNDRFFAVRPEGSVSTLKIQRTERGDSAVYLCASSLVNGDTQYFGPGTRLTVL.

V usage is TRBV10-3 and J usage is TRBJ2-7; 8 nucleotides align to TRBD1. The length of the CDR3 is 14 residues. Germline V gives CDR1 ENHRY, CDR2 SYGVKD. Trimming took 4 bases from V and 5 from J; bases not matched to a gene: 7. The CDR3 DNA reads TGTGCCATCAGTGGGTCAGGGGGCATCCACGAGCAGTACTTC. Translation gives CAISGSGGIHEQYF.

The chain recombines TRBV2 with TRBJ1-2, with TRBD1 matching over 7 bases. The CDR3 totals 12 residues. With 11 bases clipped from V and 8 bases from J, the junction kept 11 bases outside the gene matches. Germline-derived CDR1 and CDR2 are SNHLY and FYNNEI. Here the CDR3 reads CAGGGQVEGYTF. The CDR3 bases are TGTGCCGGGGGCGGACAGGTTGAGGGCTACACCTTC. The entire variable domain, with the rest obtained from reference TRBV2 and TRBJ1-2, is as follows: EPEVTQTPSHQVTQMGQEVILRCVPISNHLYFYWYRQILGQKVEFLVSFYNNEISEKSEIFDDQFSVERPDGSNFTLKIRSTKLEDSAMYFCAGGGQVEGYTFGSGTRLTVV.

The V gene is TRBV5-1, the J gene TRBJ1-3, with a possible D match to TRBD1 (6 bases). V was trimmed by 3 bases and J by 4 bases, leaving 8 bases between them. The germline CDR1 and CDR2 sequences are SGHRS and YFSETQ. The CDR3 consists of 13 residues. In DNA form, the CDR3 reads TGCGCCAGCAGCTCCGACAGGGGAAACACCATATATTTT. Residues: CASSSDRGNTIYF.

This clone was recorded a few times. The rearrangement uses TRBV5-1 and TRBJ1-2; D unresolved. This CDR3 contains 12 residues. Germline lookup yields CDR1 SGHRS and CDR2 YFSETQ. V was cut by 5 bases and J by 3 bases, with 8 bases left in between. The CDR3 DNA follows: TGCGCCAGCAGTCAGGATGACTATGGCTACACCTTC. Amino acid sequence: CASSQDDYGYTF. The full variable domain, with the rest looked up from reference TRBV5-1 and TRBJ1-2, is KAGVTQTPRYLIKTRGQQVTLSCSPISGHRSVSWYQQTPGQGLQFLFEYFSETQRNKGNFPGRFSGRQFSNSRSEMNVSTLELGDSALYLCASSQDDYGYTFGSGTRLTVV.

This clone was detected a few times. The gene calls are TRBV7-9 and TRBJ2-5; 7 bases agree with TRBD2. Germline V gene lookup returns CDR1 SEHNR and CDR2 FQNEAQ (reference sequence). V lost 7 bases, J lost 4 bases, and 6 bases stayed unmatched. The CDR3 consists of 13 residues. CDR3 loop: CASNPGGRETQYF. CDR3 DNA sequence: TGTGCCAGCAACCCGGGGGGAAGAGAGACCCAGTACTTC.

This clone was found a few times. The same CDR3 also results from other DNA sequences found in this sample. The rearrangement links TRBV5-1 to TRBJ1-4; no firm D call. Germline-derived CDR1 and CDR2 are SGHRS and YFSETQ. The CDR3 sequence is 12 residues long. V lost 7 bases and J 8 bases, leaving 12 bases between the germline ends. Here the CDR3 reads CASGGPGEKLFF. The DNA of the CDR3 is TGCGCCAGCGGCGGGCCAGGAGAAAAACTGTTTTTT.

This clone occurred a few times. This sequence joins TRBV4-1 and TRBJ1-2; perhaps TRBD1 as D (6 bases). Deletions cut 1 base from V and 4 bases from J, with 7 bases between. This CDR3 is 13 amino acids long. Per germline, CDR1 MGHRA and CDR2 YSYEKL. As DNA, the CDR3 is TGCGCCAGCAGCCAAGGGACAGTCTATGGCTACACCTTC. Translation gives CASSQGTVYGYTF.

This clone has more than one count but fewer than ten. CDR3 nucleotide sequence: TGTGCCAGCACCGGGCCAGGGCTAGACTATGGCTACACCTTC. Translated, it gives CASTGPGLDYGYTF. The J gene is TRBJ1-2, the V gene TRBV7-9, with D tentatively TRBD1 (5 bases). The germline V gene has CDR1 SEHNR and CDR2 FQNEAQ (reference sequence). The CDR3 extends over 14 amino acids. Trimming cost V 7 bases and J 3 bases, with 15 bases left between them.

The rearrangement links TRBV4-2 to TRBJ1-2; D is perhaps TRBD1 (5 bases). The CDR3 has 16 amino acids. Per the germline V gene, CDR1 is LGHNA and CDR2 is YNFKEQ. V dropped 1 base and J dropped 3 bases, with 15 bases sitting between them. The CDR3 bases are TGTGCCAGCAGCCAAGCGATCAGGGAGGAGTACTATGGCTACACCTTC. This gives the protein CASSQAIREEYYGYTF.

V and J are TRBV5-1 and TRBJ1-6, with D possibly being TRBD1 (5 bases). CDR1 and CDR2 (germline): SGHRS, YFSETQ. With 0 bases removed from V and 5 bases from J, the gap between germline ends came to 12 bases. The CDR3 is 16 amino acids. Here the CDR3 DNA reads TGCGCCAGCAGCTTGGACAGGCCTGAAAATAATTCACCCCTCCACTTT. As protein: CASSLDRPENNSPLHF.

This clone has more than one count but fewer than ten. The chain has TRBV29-1 and TRBJ2-2, with D perhaps matching TRBD2 (5 bases). Germline CDR1 is SQVTM and CDR2 is ANQGSEA. V was cut by 4 bases and J by 4 bases, with 10 bases left in between. This CDR3 comprises 13 residues. For the CDR3, the DNA is TGCAGCGTTGTATCTCGGGGCACCGGGGAGCTGTTTTTT. Translation gives CSVVSRGTGELFF.

This clone was counted between two and nine times. The chain uses TRBV5-6 and TRBJ1-3; D remains ambiguous. Germline values: CDR1 SGHDT, CDR2 YYEEEE. The CDR3 sequence is 16 residues long. V was shortened by 0 bases and J by 0 bases, with 10 bases between the two germline ends. The CDR3 sequence: CASSLAWAASGNTIYF. Written as DNA, the CDR3 is TGTGCCAGCAGCTTGGCTTGGGCAGCCTCTGGAAACACCATATATTTT.